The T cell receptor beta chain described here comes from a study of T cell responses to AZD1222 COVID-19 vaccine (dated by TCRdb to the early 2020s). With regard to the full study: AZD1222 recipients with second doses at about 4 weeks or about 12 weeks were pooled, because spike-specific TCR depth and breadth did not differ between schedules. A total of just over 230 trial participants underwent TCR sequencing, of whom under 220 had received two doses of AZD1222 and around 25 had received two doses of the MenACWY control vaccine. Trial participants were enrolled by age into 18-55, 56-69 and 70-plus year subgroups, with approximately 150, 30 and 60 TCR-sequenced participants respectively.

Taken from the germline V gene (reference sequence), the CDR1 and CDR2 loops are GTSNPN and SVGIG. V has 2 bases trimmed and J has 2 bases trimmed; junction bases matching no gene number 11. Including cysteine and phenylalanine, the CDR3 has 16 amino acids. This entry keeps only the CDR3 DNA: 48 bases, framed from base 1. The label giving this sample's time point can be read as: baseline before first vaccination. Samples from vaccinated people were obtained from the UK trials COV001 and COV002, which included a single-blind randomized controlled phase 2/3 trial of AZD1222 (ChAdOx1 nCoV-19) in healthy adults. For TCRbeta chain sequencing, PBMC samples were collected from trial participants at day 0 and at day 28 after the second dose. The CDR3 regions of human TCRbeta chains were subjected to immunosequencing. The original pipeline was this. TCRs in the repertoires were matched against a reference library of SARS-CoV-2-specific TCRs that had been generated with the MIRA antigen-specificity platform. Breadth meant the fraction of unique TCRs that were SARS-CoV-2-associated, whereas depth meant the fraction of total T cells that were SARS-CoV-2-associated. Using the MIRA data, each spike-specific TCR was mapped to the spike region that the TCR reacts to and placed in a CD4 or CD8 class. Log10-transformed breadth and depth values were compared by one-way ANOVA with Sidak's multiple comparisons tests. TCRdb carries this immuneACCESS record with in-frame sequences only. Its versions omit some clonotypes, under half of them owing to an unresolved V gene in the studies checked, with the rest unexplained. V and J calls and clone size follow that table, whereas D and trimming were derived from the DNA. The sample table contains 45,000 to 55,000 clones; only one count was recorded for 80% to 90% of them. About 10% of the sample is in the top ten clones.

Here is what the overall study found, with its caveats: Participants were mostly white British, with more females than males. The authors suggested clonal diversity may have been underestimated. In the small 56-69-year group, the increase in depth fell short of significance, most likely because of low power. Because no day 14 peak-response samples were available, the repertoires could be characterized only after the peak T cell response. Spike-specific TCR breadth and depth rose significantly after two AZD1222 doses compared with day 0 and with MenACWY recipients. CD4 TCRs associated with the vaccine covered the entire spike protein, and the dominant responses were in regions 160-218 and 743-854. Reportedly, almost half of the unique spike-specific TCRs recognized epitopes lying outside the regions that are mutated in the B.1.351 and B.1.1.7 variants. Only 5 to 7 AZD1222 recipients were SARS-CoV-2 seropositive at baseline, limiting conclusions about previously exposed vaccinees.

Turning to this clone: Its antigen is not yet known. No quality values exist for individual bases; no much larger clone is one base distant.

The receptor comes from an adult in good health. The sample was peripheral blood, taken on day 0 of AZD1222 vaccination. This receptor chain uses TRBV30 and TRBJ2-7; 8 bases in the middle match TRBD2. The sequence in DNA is TGTGCCTGGAGTAAGATGACTAGCGCCCGCACCTACGAGCAGTACTTC. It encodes CAWSKMTSARTYEQYF. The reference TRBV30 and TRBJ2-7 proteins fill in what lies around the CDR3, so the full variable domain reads SQTIHQWPATLVQPVGSPLSLECTVEGTSNPNLYWYRQAAGRGLQLLFYSVGIGQISSEVPQNLSASRPQDRQFILSSKKLLLSDSGFYLCAWSKMTSARTYEQYFGPGTRLTVT.